Given below is one TCR beta chain in context. No antigen is known for it. V dropped 4 bases and J dropped 0 bases, with 6 bases sitting between them. This CDR3 contains 13 residues. CDR1 is LNHDA, CDR2 SQIVND, per germline (reference sequence). TCR cDNA molecules each had a unique molecular identifier. TCRdb reanalysed the 5' RACE reads using MiXCR and keeps one entry per CDR3 protein. The data hold around 50,000 distinct CDR3 sequences, with approximately 7.6% observed a single time. Time point described: sample taken at primary tumor resection. Unsorted tumor, nontumor lung tissue or cryopreserved PBMC supplied the whole RNA. This sample is drawn from a study of spatial heterogeneity in lung cancer. Overall study context: Fewer alpha-chain than beta-chain sequences were consistently detected. There were, on average, more than 9.5 raw-read appearances for each unique TCR and UMI combination.

Study-level findings and limits: More often at tumor resection than at routine follow-up, ubiquitous expanded tumor TCRs were detected in the blood.

The rearrangement joins TRBV19 to TRBJ1-1; no firm D call. Specimen: PBMCs, collected at surgery. The clonotype was recovered from a female donor with early-stage non-small cell lung cancer. The CDR3 protein is CASSTGLNTEAFF. The CDR3 DNA reads as TGTGCCAGTAGTACTGGACTGAACACTGAAGCTTTCTTT.